This is a list of T cell receptor beta chains from one sample in a study of blood T cells in healthy people across ages. Each CDR3 protein is one row after TCRdb ran MiXCR on the 5' RACE reads. The sample includes 600,000 to 650,000 distinct CDR3 sequences, roughly 58% of them seen just once. The specimen was blood. These receptors all stem from a man aged 60-69 years in good health. Each CDR3 is given with its conserved first and last residue. Each record gives: V gene, J gene, CDR3 protein.

v_gene: TRBV29-1
j_gene: TRBJ2-7
CDR3aa: CSVRDRDYEQYF

v_gene: TRBV7-2
j_gene: TRBJ1-2
CDR3aa: CASSSQMGRSDGYTF

v_gene: TRBV6-5
j_gene: TRBJ2-2
CDR3aa: CASSKGRGRPTGELFF

v_gene: TRBV29-1
j_gene: TRBJ2-7
CDR3aa: CSVNESGGYEQYF

v_gene: TRBV20-1
j_gene: TRBJ2-1
CDR3aa: CSAPGRGAENEQFF

v_gene: TRBV6-4
j_gene: TRBJ1-1
CDR3aa: CASSAAGVRNTEAFF

v_gene: TRBV20-1
j_gene: TRBJ2-6
CDR3aa: CSASGSTGANVLTF

v_gene: TRBV29-1
j_gene: TRBJ1-2
CDR3aa: CSVEENWTDGYTF

v_gene: TRBV7-6
j_gene: TRBJ2-7
CDR3aa: CASSPLAEPTYEQYF

v_gene: TRBV5-1
j_gene: TRBJ2-5
CDR3aa: CASSPAGTDKGTQYF

v_gene: TRBV7-9
j_gene: TRBJ2-3
CDR3aa: CASSTSLSTDTQYF

v_gene: TRBV3-1
j_gene: TRBJ1-2
CDR3aa: CASSPGQGPRYGYTF

v_gene: TRBV5-1
j_gene: TRBJ1-2
CDR3aa: CASSSLRGRIDGYTF

v_gene: TRBV6-2/TRBV6-3
j_gene: TRBJ2-1
CDR3aa: CVSSSRGRSYNGQFF

v_gene: TRBV9
j_gene: TRBJ2-7
CDR3aa: CASSVTGTRTYEQYF

v_gene: TRBV21-1
j_gene: TRBJ1-2
CDR3aa: CARALYGYTF

v_gene: TRBV5-1
j_gene: TRBJ2-2
CDR3aa: CASSFGRANTGELFF

v_gene: TRBV12-3/TRBV12-4
j_gene: TRBJ2-5
CDR3aa: CASSSQGRTQETQYF

v_gene: TRBV20-1
j_gene: TRBJ2-1
CDR3aa: CSARGTGGGKYNEQFF

v_gene: TRBV6-5
j_gene: TRBJ2-7
CDR3aa: CASSYSIQTRGPSHEQYF

v_gene: TRBV7-2
j_gene: NA
CDR3aa: CASSGGTSGGNEQYF

v_gene: TRBV5-1
j_gene: TRBJ2-1
CDR3aa: CASSATGEGNEQFF

v_gene: TRBV5-1
j_gene: TRBJ2-3
CDR3aa: CASSLDSPLGQGVTDTQYF

v_gene: TRBV29-1
j_gene: TRBJ2-1
CDR3aa: CSVTQGADEQFF

v_gene: TRBV6-2/TRBV6-3
j_gene: TRBJ2-7
CDR3aa: CASSLWSGSTSYEQYF

v_gene: TRBV5-1
j_gene: TRBJ2-1
CDR3aa: CASSPMRGTYNEQFF

v_gene: TRBV6-5
j_gene: TRBJ1-6
CDR3aa: CASSQTGQFSPLHF

v_gene: TRBV20-1
j_gene: TRBJ1-4
CDR3aa: CSARPGTTLAEKLFF

v_gene: TRBV20-1
j_gene: TRBJ2-7
CDR3aa: CSARAWTGTNEQYF

v_gene: TRBV5-1
j_gene: TRBJ2-1
CDR3aa: CASSQGVWRVSYNEQFF

v_gene: TRBV7-8
j_gene: TRBJ1-2
CDR3aa: CASSFSRTNYGYTF

v_gene: TRBV20-1
j_gene: TRBJ2-3
CDR3aa: CSAREDRGGTDTQYF

v_gene: TRBV12-3/TRBV12-4
j_gene: TRBJ2-1
CDR3aa: CASSTGLGNEQFF

v_gene: TRBV2
j_gene: TRBJ1-6
CDR3aa: CASGKKTENSPLHF

v_gene: TRBV3-1
j_gene: TRBJ1-2
CDR3aa: CASSQDDGGYTF

v_gene: TRBV2
j_gene: TRBJ1-1
CDR3aa: CATQRTVNTEAFF